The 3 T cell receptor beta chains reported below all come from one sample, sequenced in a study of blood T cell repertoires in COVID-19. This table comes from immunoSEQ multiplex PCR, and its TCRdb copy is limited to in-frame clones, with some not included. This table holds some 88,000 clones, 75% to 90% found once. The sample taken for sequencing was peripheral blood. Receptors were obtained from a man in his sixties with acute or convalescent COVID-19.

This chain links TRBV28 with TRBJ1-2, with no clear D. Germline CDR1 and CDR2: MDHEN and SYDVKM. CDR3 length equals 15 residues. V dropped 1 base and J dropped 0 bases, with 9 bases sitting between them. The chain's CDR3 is CASSLYILANYGYTF. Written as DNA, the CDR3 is TGTGCCAGCAGTTTATATATCCTAGCTAACTATGGCTACACCTTC.

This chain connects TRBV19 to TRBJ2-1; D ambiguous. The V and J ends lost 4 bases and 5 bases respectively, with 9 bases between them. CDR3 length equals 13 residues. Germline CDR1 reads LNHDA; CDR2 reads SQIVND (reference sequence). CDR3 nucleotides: TGTGCCAGTAGTACCGGAGCCGACAATGAGCAGTTCTTC. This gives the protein CASSTGADNEQFF.

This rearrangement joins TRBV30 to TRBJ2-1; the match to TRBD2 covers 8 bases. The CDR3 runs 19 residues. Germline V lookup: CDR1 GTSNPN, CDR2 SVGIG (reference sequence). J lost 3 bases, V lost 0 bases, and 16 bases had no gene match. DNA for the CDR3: TGTGCCTGGAGTGTTTCCCCGGGGGGGCCGCAATCTAACTACAATGAGCAGTTCTTC. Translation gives CAWSVSPGGPQSNYNEQFF.